The clone carrying this TCR beta chain appeared many times. Its antigen is not identified. The sample is drawn from a study of T cells in Graves' hyperthyroidism and ophthalmopathy. Whole-study results and caveats: Most thyroid clonotypes expanded above 0.001 were also detected in blood.

The CDR3 regions of TCR beta were amplified from RNA transcripts. Initially, a first-round RT-PCR of the TCR CDR3 employed the HTBI primer set. TCRdb independently ran MiXCR on the multiplex PCR reads; one entry per CDR3 protein. The repertoire holds 150,000 or so distinct CDR3 sequences, 9.4% seen once, with roughly a fifth in the top ten. In germline, CDR1 is SNHLY, CDR2 FYNNEI. The CDR3 consists of 14 residues. V gave up 6 bases and J gave up 5 bases; unmatched junction bases: 4. The source of this sequence is a woman in her late teens or twenties with Graves' hyperthyroidism that later progressed to Graves' ophthalmopathy. The chain links TRBV2 to TRBJ1-2; the match to TRBD1 covers 12 bases. Sequencing was carried out using blood. The CDR3 DNA follows: TGTGCCAGCAGGGGGACAGGGGGCAGGTATGGCTACACCTTC. This codes for CASRGTGGRYGYTF.